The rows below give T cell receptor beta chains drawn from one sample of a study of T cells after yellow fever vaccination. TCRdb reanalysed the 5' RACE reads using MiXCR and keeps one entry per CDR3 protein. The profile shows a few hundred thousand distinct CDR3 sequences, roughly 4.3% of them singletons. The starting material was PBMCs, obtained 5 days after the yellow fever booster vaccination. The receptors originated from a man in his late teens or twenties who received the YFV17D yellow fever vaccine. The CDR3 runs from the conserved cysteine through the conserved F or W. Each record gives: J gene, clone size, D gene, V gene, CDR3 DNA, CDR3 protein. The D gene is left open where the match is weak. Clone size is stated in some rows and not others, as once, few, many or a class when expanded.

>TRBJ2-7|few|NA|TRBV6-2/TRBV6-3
TGTGCCAGCAGTTACTCGGCGGATCCACTAGCCTACGAGCAGTACTTC
CASSYSADPLAYEQYF
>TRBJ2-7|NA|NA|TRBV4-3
TGCGCCAGCAGCCGCCAAAGGCGGTACGAGCAGTACTTC
CASSRQRRYEQYF
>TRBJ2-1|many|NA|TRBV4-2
TGTGCCAGCAGCCAAGATAATGGAGGCCCCAATGAGCAGTTCTTC
CASSQDNGGPNEQFF
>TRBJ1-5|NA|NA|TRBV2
TGTGCCAGCACGGCAGGACAGCTAAATCAGCCCCAGCATTTT
CASTAGQLNQPQHF
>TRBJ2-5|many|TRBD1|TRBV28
TGTGCCACCCGGGACAGCCAAGAGACCCAGTACTTC
CATRDSQETQYF
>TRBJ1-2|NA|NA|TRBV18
TGTGCCAGCTCACCGCCTTTGACGGGTGGCTACACCTTC
CASSPPLTGGYTF
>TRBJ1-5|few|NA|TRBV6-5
TGTGCCAGCAGTTACTCGAAGGGTTCGGGGCAGCCCCAGCATTTT
CASSYSKGSGQPQHF
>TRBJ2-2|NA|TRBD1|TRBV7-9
TGTGCCAGCAGCGCCTTGACAGGGATCTTAACCGGGAAGCTGTTTTTT
CASSALTGILTGKLFF
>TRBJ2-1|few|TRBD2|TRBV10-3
TGTGCCATCAGTGAGTCTTGGACTAGCGGGGGAAACAATGAGCAGTTCTTC
CAISESWTSGGNNEQFF
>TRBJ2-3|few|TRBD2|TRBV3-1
TGTGCCAGCAGCCAAGCCCTAGCGGGGGGTGTTTCAGATACGCAGTATTTT
CASSQALAGGVSDTQYF
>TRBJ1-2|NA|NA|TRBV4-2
TGTGCCAGCAGCCAAGAAGGCCAGGTAGACGGCTACACCTTC
CASSQEGQVDGYTF
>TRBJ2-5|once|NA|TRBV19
TGTGCCAGTAGCCCAGGCGGGTCCCAAGAGACCCAGTACTTC
CASSPGGSQETQYF
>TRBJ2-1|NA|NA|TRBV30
TGTGCCTGGACCAGAAAGGGACTCTACAATGAGCAGTTCTTC
CAWTRKGLYNEQFF
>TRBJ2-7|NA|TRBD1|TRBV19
TGTGCCACCAATGACCCGGGACAGTTACCCTACGAGCAGTACTTC
CATNDPGQLPYEQYF
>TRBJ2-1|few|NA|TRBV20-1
TGCAGTGCTAGAAGGGCATCCGGGGATGAGCAGTTCTTC
CSARRASGDEQFF
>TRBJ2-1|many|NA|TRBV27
TGTGCCAGCAGTCGGCAGGGCTACTGGAATGAGCAGTTCTTC
CASSRQGYWNEQFF
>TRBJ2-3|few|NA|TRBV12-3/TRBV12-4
TGTGCCAGCAGCTTATACTCCACAGATACGCAGTATTTT
CASSLYSTDTQYF
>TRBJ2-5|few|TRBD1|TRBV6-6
TGTGCCAGCAGTTCTCCGGGACAGGGGGAAGAGACCCAGTACTTC
CASSSPGQGEETQYF